This TCR beta chain was observed in a study of tumor-infiltrating lymphocytes in localized non-small cell lung cancer. Study overall: The cohort mixed smokers and never-smokers, several histologies, and some post-neoadjuvant-chemotherapy samples. Each patient gave resected tumor and non-adjacent uninvolved lung tissue.

V shed 6 bases and J shed 0 bases, with 9 bases lying between them. The germline gives CDR1 MDHEN, CDR2 SYDVKM. This CDR3 has 15 amino acids. Clones were sequenced by immunoSEQ multiplex PCR, and TCRdb holds only the in-frame ones, with some missing. The sample holds 7,000 to 8,500 clones, roughly 80% seen once. As concerns this clone: What it binds is not known.

Study-level points and caveats: Only some patients had TCR sequencing, depending on available tissue. TCRbeta sequencing showed higher T cell infiltration in tumors than uninvolved lung.

Specimen: uninvolved lung tissue not adjacent to the tumor. The source of this sequence is a human donor with non-small cell lung cancer. The chain has TRBV28 and TRBJ1-6; unclear D gene. CDR3 nucleotides: TGTGCCAGCAGGGGTTCTAGCTCCTATAATTCACCCCTCCACTTT. The encoded protein is CASRGSSSYNSPLHF.